What follows are 5 T cell receptor beta chains derived from one specimen sequenced in a study of radiation and T cells in renal cell carcinoma. Treatment given: 15 Gy SBRT to primary tumor, nephrectomy 4 weeks later. Produced via immunoSEQ multiplex PCR; TCRdb's table is partial and in-frame only. Of about 18,000 clones listed, less than 65% are singletons. Sequencing was performed on tumor tissue, taken from a patient whose treatment included radiotherapy and nephrectomy. Receptors originate from a man aged 50-59 years with renal cell carcinoma.

The V gene is TRBV4-3, the J gene TRBJ2-2; 10 bases match TRBD2. The CDR3 length is 16 residues. The V gene's germline CDR1 is LGHNA and CDR2 YSLEER. V shed 1 base, J shed 8 bases, and the junction held 7 bases outside the gene matches. CDR3 amino acids: CASSQAPGLANGELFF. CDR3 coding DNA: TGCGCCAGCAGCCAAGCACCGGGACTAGCGAATGGGGAGCTGTTTTTT.

The chain couples TRBV29-1 to TRBJ1-1, with no clear D. CDR1 SQVTM and CDR2 ANQGSEA come from the germline V gene. V was pared by 4 bases and J by 0 bases, with 3 bases between. This CDR3 contains 11 residues. The CDR3 spells CSVGVNTEAFF. CDR3 in DNA: TGCAGCGTTGGGGTGAACACTGAAGCTTTCTTT.

The chain uses TRBV6-5 and TRBJ1-3; 7 positions match TRBD1. Germline CDR1 and CDR2: MNHEY and SVGAGI. The CDR3 runs to 14 residues. The ends lost 6 bases at V and 8 bases at J; junction bases unmatched: 10. CDR3 residues: CASSPRQGGDTIYF. CDR3 nucleotides: TGTGCCAGCAGCCCCCGACAGGGTGGTGACACCATATATTTT.

The chain carries TRBV6-6 and TRBJ2-2, with a weak D call TRBD1 (8 bases). Germline values: CDR1 MNHNY, CDR2 SVGAGI (reference sequence). The germline V and J ends were trimmed by 7 bases and 6 bases, with 18 bases remaining between them. CDR3 length equals 15 residues. The CDR3 DNA reads as TGTGCCAGCAACTTCCGACAGGGGAGGGCCGGGGAGCTGTTTTTT. This translates into CASNFRQGRAGELFF.

The V gene is TRBV7-3, the J gene TRBJ2-1; no reliable D call. The CDR3 spans 11 residues. The germline CDR1 and CDR2 sequences are SGHTA and FQGTGA. Trimming cost V 8 bases and J 3 bases, with 5 bases left between them. The CDR3 reads CASGFYNEQFF. DNA of the CDR3: TGTGCCAGCGGGTTCTACAATGAGCAGTTCTTC.